This is a list of T cell receptor beta chains from one sample in a study of CD8 T cells in Susac syndrome. TCRdb ran MiXCR on the immunoSEQ multiplex PCR reads and lists one entry per CDR3 protein. Of roughly 130,000 distinct CDR3 sequences in the sample, 85% to 95% are singletons; the top ten hold around 0.11%. The sample was CD4+ T cells from PBMCs. The receptors were sampled from a human donor with multiple sclerosis. Each CDR3 is given without its conserved first and last residue. Fields, in order: V gene, J gene, CDR3 protein.

TRBV7-2	TRBJ1-6	ASSRTGNSPLH
TRBV29-1	TRBJ1-3	SVTGNPGNTIY
TRBV7-6	TRBJ2-5	ASSQRPREHQETQY
TRBV7-8	TRBJ2-3	ASSFDSHTDTQY
TRBV6-2/TRBV6-3	TRBJ2-5	ASSYSDRHQETQY
TRBV7-2	TRBJ2-1	ASSSIQGLAGPSYNEQF
TRBV3-1	TRBJ1-1	ASSQVPGGEAF
TRBV9	TRBJ2-1	ASSVGVPPSYNEQF
TRBV11-1	TRBJ2-1	ASSFDRNNEQF
TRBV6-5	TRBJ2-3	ASSYSTGTGGFTDTQY
TRBV29-1	TRBJ2-1	SVTTSGRSTEQF
TRBV13	TRBJ2-3	ASTFGSLDTQY
TRBV7-9	TRBJ2-1	ASSLGTYGNEQF
TRBV6-2/TRBV6-3	TRBJ2-3	ASRPSAEDTQY
TRBV12-3/TRBV12-4	TRBJ2-1	ASSLISGDYNEQF
TRBV23-1	TRBJ2-5	ASSQPGPRLGETQY
TRBV18	TRBJ2-7	ASSPDAEQY
TRBV12-3/TRBV12-4	TRBJ2-1	ANGNLVENNEQF
TRBV23-1	TRBJ2-1	ASSQRAGPNNEQF
TRBV27	TRBJ2-7	ASLRADRVY
TRBV7-9	TRBJ1-2	ASTPRESYGYT
TRBV20-1	TRBJ1-4	SALVPGDEKLF
TRBV29-1	TRBJ1-2	SGLQGAQSYT